These T cell receptor beta chains were read from a single sample in a study of CD8+ T cells in alopecia areata. Produced via immunoSEQ multiplex PCR; TCRdb's table is partial and in-frame only. This table has about 76,000 clones, over 25% appearing once. Sequences were derived from CD8+ T cells sorted from blood, sampled at week 4, from a patient treated with tofacitinib. The receptors were sampled from a human donor with alopecia areata. CDR3s include the opening cysteine and the closing phenylalanine or tryptophan. A D gene is named only where the DNA matches it firmly. The listing skips clone size in some rows; elsewhere it reads once, few, many or a size class.

J gene: TRBJ2-3; V gene: TRBV7-6; clone size: few; D gene: .; CDR3 DNA: TGTGCCAGCAGCTTAGCACCCCAAGATACGCAGTATTTT; CDR3 protein: CASSLAPQDTQYF
J gene: TRBJ2-5; V gene: TRBV6-1; clone size: .; D gene: .; CDR3 DNA: TGTGCCAGCAGAAGCGCCAGGAGGCAAGAGACCCAGTACTTC; CDR3 protein: CASRSARRQETQYF
J gene: TRBJ2-7; V gene: TRBV29-1; clone size: .; D gene: .; CDR3 DNA: TGCAGCGTTGAATTAGGTCCGTACGAGCAGTACTTC; CDR3 protein: CSVELGPYEQYF
J gene: TRBJ2-7; V gene: TRBV28; clone size: few; D gene: TRBD1; CDR3 DNA: TGTGCCAGCTTCCCCAACCGCAGGGACAGAAGCTACGAGCAGTACTTC; CDR3 protein: CASFPNRRDRSYEQYF
J gene: TRBJ2-1; V gene: TRBV5-1; clone size: .; D gene: TRBD1; CDR3 DNA: TGCGCCAGCAGTTGGACAGGGGGCGCATTAAATGAGCAGTTCTTC; CDR3 protein: CASSWTGGALNEQFF
J gene: TRBJ1-1; V gene: TRBV30; clone size: few; D gene: .; CDR3 DNA: TGTGCCTGGAGTGTAGGGCCGTCAGCTTACACTGAAGCTTTCTTT; CDR3 protein: CAWSVGPSAYTEAFF
J gene: TRBJ2-7; V gene: TRBV27; clone size: .; D gene: TRBD2; CDR3 DNA: TGTGCCAGCAGTTCCCTCCCGGGACTAGCGGGAGGGGGCGAGCAGTACTTC; CDR3 protein: CASSSLPGLAGGGEQYF
J gene: TRBJ2-7; V gene: TRBV29-1; clone size: .; D gene: TRBD2; CDR3 DNA: TGCAGCGCGAGGGAGGGCTTAGGCTACGAGCAGTACTTC; CDR3 protein: CSAREGLGYEQYF
J gene: TRBJ2-3; V gene: TRBV6-6; clone size: few; D gene: .; CDR3 DNA: TGTGCCAGCAGCCTCTCGTGGGCCGGCACAGATACGCAGTATTTT; CDR3 protein: CASSLSWAGTDTQYF
J gene: TRBJ2-1; V gene: TRBV9; clone size: .; D gene: TRBD2; CDR3 DNA: TGTGCCAGCCAAGCCCCTGGTGGGACTAGCGGGAGGGCCGGGGAGCAGTTCTTC; CDR3 protein: CASQAPGGTSGRAGEQFF
J gene: TRBJ2-7; V gene: TRBV27; clone size: .; D gene: .; CDR3 DNA: TGTGCCAGCAGTTCCTCCCCGGGCTACGAGCAGTACTTC; CDR3 protein: CASSSSPGYEQYF
J gene: TRBJ2-7; V gene: TRBV4-1; clone size: few; D gene: TRBD1; CDR3 DNA: TGCGCCAGCAGCCAAGGGGGACAGGGAAGCTACGAGCAGTACTTC; CDR3 protein: CASSQGGQGSYEQYF
J gene: TRBJ2-5; V gene: TRBV6-5; clone size: .; D gene: .; CDR3 DNA: TGTGCCAGCAGCCGAGAGACCCAGTACTTC; CDR3 protein: CASSRETQYF
J gene: TRBJ2-5; V gene: TRBV6-1; clone size: .; D gene: .; CDR3 DNA: TGTGCCAGCGCTACTAGGGAACAAGAGACCCAGTACTTC; CDR3 protein: CASATREQETQYF
J gene: TRBJ2-7; V gene: TRBV29-1; clone size: .; D gene: .; CDR3 DNA: TGCAGCGTTGGAGGTTACGAGCAGTACTTC; CDR3 protein: CSVGGYEQYF
J gene: TRBJ2-7; V gene: TRBV29-1; clone size: .; D gene: TRBD1; CDR3 DNA: TGCAGCGTTGACGTCTTTGGGACAGGGGGATACGAGCAGTACTTC; CDR3 protein: CSVDVFGTGGYEQYF
J gene: TRBJ1-1; V gene: TRBV6-5; clone size: few; D gene: .; CDR3 DNA: TGTGCCAGCAGTACCTTGAACACTGAAGCTTTCTTT; CDR3 protein: CASSTLNTEAFF
J gene: TRBJ1-1; V gene: TRBV30; clone size: .; D gene: .; CDR3 DNA: TGTGCCTGGAGGATCACAGGGTCTGAAGCTTTCTTT; CDR3 protein: CAWRITGSEAFF
J gene: TRBJ2-1; V gene: TRBV29-1; clone size: few; D gene: TRBD2; CDR3 DNA: TGCAGCGTCCCCCGACTAGCGGATTACAATGAGCAGTTCTTC; CDR3 protein: CSVPRLADYNEQFF
J gene: TRBJ1-1; V gene: TRBV4-1; clone size: .; D gene: .; CDR3 DNA: TGCGCCAGCAGCCAAGGGGTCTTCGGCACTGAAGCTTTCTTT; CDR3 protein: CASSQGVFGTEAFF
J gene: TRBJ2-7; V gene: TRBV29-1; clone size: .; D gene: TRBD1; CDR3 DNA: TGCAGCGTACTCAGAACCGGGACAGTCTCCTACGAGCAGTACTTC; CDR3 protein: CSVLRTGTVSYEQYF
J gene: TRBJ1-5; V gene: TRBV6-5; clone size: .; D gene: .; CDR3 DNA: TGTGCCAGCAGGGACCCAGAGGGCAATCAGCCCCAGCATTTT; CDR3 protein: CASRDPEGNQPQHF
J gene: TRBJ2-7; V gene: TRBV11-2; clone size: .; D gene: .; CDR3 DNA: TGTGCCAGCAGCTTAGTGAACGACTACGAGCAGTACTTC; CDR3 protein: CASSLVNDYEQYF
J gene: TRBJ1-1; V gene: TRBV29-1; clone size: .; D gene: .; CDR3 DNA: TGCAGCGGTGCACTGAGCCAGAACACTGAAGCTTTCTTT; CDR3 protein: CSGALSQNTEAFF
J gene: TRBJ2-2; V gene: TRBV5-1; clone size: .; D gene: .; CDR3 DNA: TGCGCCAGCAGCTTGGGTTTTGGAGGGCAATCCGCGAACACCGGGGAGCTGTTTTTT; CDR3 protein: CASSLGFGGQSANTGELFF
J gene: TRBJ1-2; V gene: TRBV27; clone size: few; D gene: TRBD1; CDR3 DNA: TGTGCCAGCAGTTTCGGGAGGGGGCGGTCCATTGGCTACACCTTC; CDR3 protein: CASSFGRGRSIGYTF
J gene: TRBJ2-1; V gene: TRBV2; clone size: medium-sized; D gene: .; CDR3 DNA: TGTGCCAGCAGTAAGGACAGCACGCAGTTCTTC; CDR3 protein: CASSKDSTQFF
J gene: TRBJ1-2; V gene: TRBV7-8; clone size: .; D gene: .; CDR3 DNA: TGTGCCAGCAGTCTAGTTCTGAGGAGTGTTTCTAACTATGGCTACACCTTC; CDR3 protein: CASSLVLRSVSNYGYTF
J gene: TRBJ2-2; V gene: TRBV29-1; clone size: .; D gene: .; CDR3 DNA: TGCAGCGTTTTAGGTGCTTACACCGGGGAGCTGTTTTTT; CDR3 protein: CSVLGAYTGELFF
J gene: TRBJ2-7; V gene: TRBV7-2; clone size: few; D gene: .; CDR3 DNA: TGTGCCAGCAGCTTAGAAGCGGTACTTTCCCACTACGAGCAGTACTTC; CDR3 protein: CASSLEAVLSHYEQYF
J gene: TRBJ1-1; V gene: TRBV20-1; clone size: .; D gene: .; CDR3 DNA: TGCAGTGCTCCGAACAAAGGGGTGGCTTTCTTT; CDR3 protein: CSAPNKGVAFF
J gene: TRBJ2-6; V gene: TRBV29-1; clone size: .; D gene: TRBD1; CDR3 DNA: TGCAGCGTTGAGGGCGGACAGGGCCCTGGGGCCAACGTCCTGACTTTC; CDR3 protein: CSVEGGQGPGANVLTF
J gene: TRBJ1-5; V gene: TRBV6-5; clone size: once; D gene: .; CDR3 DNA: TGTGCCAGCAGTTACTCGAGGGGGAATCAGCCCCAGCATTTT; CDR3 protein: CASSYSRGNQPQHF
J gene: TRBJ2-1; V gene: TRBV4-1; clone size: many; D gene: .; CDR3 DNA: TGCGCCAGCAGCCAAGATCGAGTCCTCTCTGGGCTCCGGAATGAGCAGTTCTTC; CDR3 protein: CASSQDRVLSGLRNEQFF
J gene: TRBJ1-1; V gene: TRBV30; clone size: few; D gene: .; CDR3 DNA: TGTGCCTGGAGTGAAGGTCTTGGGGCTTTCTTT; CDR3 protein: CAWSEGLGAFF
J gene: TRBJ2-5; V gene: TRBV29-1; clone size: .; D gene: .; CDR3 DNA: TGCAGCGTTGAAGATTTGGATTCGCCAACTCAACCCAGAGAGACCCAGTACTTC; CDR3 protein: CSVEDLDSPTQPRETQYF
J gene: TRBJ2-1; V gene: TRBV27; clone size: .; D gene: .; CDR3 DNA: TGTGCCAGCAGTTTATCACTCGGGACTCGAGAAACGGGTGAGCAGTTCTTC; CDR3 protein: CASSLSLGTRETGEQFF